This is a list of T cell receptor beta chains from one sample in a study of metastatic and nonmetastatic thyroid tumors. TCRdb re-called clones via MiXCR from the PCR reads. The table lists more than 25,000 clones, 20% to 25% of them singletons, with approximately 30% in the top ten. Sequencing was carried out using blood. These receptors originate from a male donor with papillary thyroid cancer or a benign thyroid nodule (not recorded which). Some clones in this sample may be carry-over from other donors' samples. Both conserved end residues are part of each CDR3. Fields, in order: D gene, J gene, V gene, clone size, CDR3 protein, CDR3 DNA. A D gene is named only where the DNA matches it firmly. The listing skips clone size in some rows; elsewhere it reads once, few, many or a size class.

TRBD1,TRBJ1-2,TRBV5-1,-,CASSIGQGLFYGSTF,TGCGCCAGCAGCATAGGACAGGGGCTGTTCTATGGCTCCACCTTC
-,TRBJ1-3,TRBV28,many,CASSFIRGSGNTIYF,TGTGCCAGCAGCTTCATAAGGGGGTCTGGAAACACCATATATTTT
-,TRBJ2-7,TRBV4-3,many,CASSQDQTAGYEQYF,TGCGCCAGCAGCCAAGACCAGACTGCTGGATACGAGCAGTACTTC
-,TRBJ1-6,TRBV6-1,-,CASSAGPYNSPLHF,TGTGCCAGCAGTGCAGGGCCATATAATTCACCCCTCCACTTT
TRBD1,TRBJ1-1,TRBV9,many,CASSASGQGVRRGTEAFF,TGTGCCAGCAGCGCCTCCGGACAGGGTGTAAGAAGAGGCACTGAAGCTTTCTTT
-,TRBJ2-7,TRBV5-5,many,CASSLWDSNYEQYF,TGTGCCAGCAGCTTGTGGGACTCAAACTACGAGCAGTACTTC
-,TRBJ2-7,TRBV4-1,many,CASSQDFDSSYEQYF,TGCGCCAGCAGCCAAGACTTCGACAGCTCCTACGAGCAGTACTTC
-,TRBJ2-3,TRBV25-1,-,CARSEEGTFYTDSQYF,TGTGCCAGGAGTGAGGAGGGGACGTTCTACACAGATTCGCAGTATTTT
-,TRBJ2-4,TRBV27,few,CASSLIAGEGGNIQYF,TGTGCCAGCAGTTTAATCGCGGGGGAGGGGGGAAACATTCAGTACTTC
TRBD1,TRBJ1-3,TRBV7-2,many,CASSGRDSSGNTIYF,TGTGCCAGCAGCGGACGGGACAGCTCTGGAAACACCATATATTTT
-,TRBJ2-2,TRBV7-2,-,CASSLKRSGGESFF,TGTGCCAGCAGCTTAAAGCGGAGCGGCGGGGAGTCGTTTTTT
-,TRBJ2-1,TRBV24-1,-,CATSDSLHGRVKEQFF,TGTGCCACCAGTGATTCCCTTCACGGACGGGTGAAAGAGCAGTTCTTC
-,TRBJ1-1,TRBV27,many,CASSLYRNTEAFF,TGTGCCAGCAGTTTATACCGGAACACTGAAGCTTTCTTT
-,TRBJ2-5,TRBV20-1,many,CSAGRDSPYQETQYF,TGCAGTGCTGGACGGGACTCCCCCTACCAAGAGACCCAGTACTTC
-,TRBJ2-2,TRBV3-1,-,CASSLPGIGLKVWELFF,TGTGCCAGCAGCCTCCCTGGTATAGGACTGAAGGTCTGGGAGCTGTTTTTT
TRBD2,TRBJ2-3,TRBV20-1,many,CSASGREDLADTQYF,TGCAGTGCTAGTGGCCGGGAGGATTTGGCAGATACGCAGTATTTT
-,TRBJ2-7,TRBV30,medium-sized,CAWSGGLSSYEQYF,TGTGCCTGGAGTGGAGGACTCAGCTCCTACGAGCAGTACTTC
TRBD1,TRBJ2-3,TRBV5-1,many,CASSRGQGADTQYF,TGCGCCAGCAGCCGGGGACAGGGGGCAGATACGCAGTATTTT
TRBD1,TRBJ1-4,TRBV4-3,medium-sized,CASSQDRGEKLFF,TGCGCCAGCAGTCAGGACAGGGGCGAAAAACTGTTTTTT
-,TRBJ1-5,TRBV6-5,-,CAIKYSIPRRELNQPQHF,TGTGCCATCAAATACTCAATTCCGAGACGTGAGCTCAATCAGCCCCAGCATTTT
-,TRBJ1-5,TRBV20-1,many,CSAKTGDQPQHF,TGCAGTGCAAAGACCGGGGATCAGCCCCAGCATTTT
-,TRBJ1-2,TRBV20-1,many,CSAREMGYGGGYTF,TGCAGTGCTAGAGAGATGGGGTACGGTGGTGGCTACACCTTC
TRBD1,TRBJ2-7,TRBV5-1,many,CASSFNGQGDEQYF,TGCGCCAGCAGCTTCAACGGACAGGGCGACGAGCAGTACTTC